The 11 T cell receptor beta chains in this list originate from one sample, sequenced in a study of blood T cell repertoires in COVID-19. TCRdb keeps only in-frame clones here, not all; method: immunoSEQ multiplex PCR. Of some 59,000 clones in the sample, roughly nine tenths were seen once. What was sequenced was peripheral blood. The receptors stem from a man between 60 and 70 years old with acute or convalescent COVID-19.

The chain joins TRBV7-2 to TRBJ2-7; 9 positions agree with TRBD2. V lost 4 bases to trimming and J lost 3 bases; unmatched junction nucleotides: 4. Per the germline V gene, CDR1 is SGHTA and CDR2 is FQGNSA. The CDR3 has 14 residues. The CDR3 DNA follows: TGTGCCAGCAGCTCTCTAGCGGGGAACTACGAGCAGTACTTC. The encoded protein is CASSSLAGNYEQYF. The full variable domain, in which reference TRBV7-2 and TRBJ2-7 provide the parts outside the CDR3, is GAGVSQSPSNKVTEKGKDVELRCDPISGHTALYWYRQSLGQGLEFLIYFQGNSAPDKSGLPSDRFSAERTGGSVSTLTIQRTQQEDSAVYLCASSSLAGNYEQYFGPGTRLTVT.

The CDR3 reads CASSLARWQGRGEQYF. The CDR3 nucleotides are TGTGCCAGCAGCTTGGCTAGGTGGCAGGGTAGAGGCGAGCAGTACTTC. This chain links TRBV5-6 with TRBJ2-7; weak D call: TRBD1 (5 bases). There are 16 residues in the CDR3. Germline loops: CDR1 SGHDT, CDR2 YYEEEE. V was shortened by 0 bases and J by 6 bases, with 19 bases between the two germline ends.

As for this clone: At one end the junction does not follow the germline gene, possibly because of a read error. The chain carries TRBV6-2 or TRBV6-3 and TRBJ1-1, with D tentatively TRBD1 (5 bases). The CDR3 runs 15 residues. In germline, CDR1 is MNHEY, CDR2 SVGEGT. CDR3 sequence (DNA): TGTGCCAGCATTTACCAGGGCAGAGTGAGCACTGAAGCTTTCTTT. It encodes CASIYQGRVSTEAFF.

The chain joins TRBV6-5 to TRBJ1-1; 8 nucleotides align to TRBD1. With V trimmed by 2 bases and J by 8 bases, 7 bases remained unmatched. CDR3 length equals 14 residues. Germline CDR1 MNHEY, CDR2 SVGAGI. CDR3 nucleotide sequence: TGTGCCAGCAGTTACCAGCAGGGGGCAAACGAAGCTTTCTTT. Protein: CASSYQQGANEAFF.

The rearrangement uses TRBV4-1 and TRBJ1-6; 7 bases map to TRBD1. V dropped 0 bases and J dropped 10; count of bases not matched to a gene: 9. The CDR3 has 16 residues. Per germline, CDR1 MGHRA and CDR2 YSYEKL. The CDR3 DNA follows: TGCGCCAGCAGCCAAGATCCCTCCTACAGGGGCTCACCCCTCCACTTT. This translates into CASSQDPSYRGSPLHF.

The rearrangement joins TRBV24-1 to TRBJ2-1; tentative D call: TRBD1 (6 bases). CDR3 size: 14 residues. Germline V gene lookup returns CDR1 KGHDR and CDR2 SFDVKD. V lost 6 bases and J 8 bases, leaving 16 bases between the germline ends. The CDR3 region has the DNA TGTGCCACCAGTCCAAACCAGGGACACGATGAGCAGTTCTTC. Translating gives CATSPNQGHDEQFF.

This clone has just a few counts. The rearrangement links TRBV2 to TRBJ1-3; no firm D call. The germline CDR1 and CDR2 sequences are SNHLY and FYNNEI. V dropped 3 bases and J dropped 0 bases, with 3 bases sitting between them. The CDR3 covers 13 residues. In DNA, the CDR3 is TGTGCCAGCAGTGACTACTCTGGAAACACCATATATTTT. It specifies CASSDYSGNTIYF.

Here the CDR3 reads CASSYRTGQLFF. The DNA of the CDR3 is TGTGCCAGCAGCTACCGGACAGGGCAGCTGTTTTTT. The V gene is TRBV7-3, the J gene TRBJ2-2; 8 bases are shared with TRBD1. This CDR3 is built from 12 residues. The germline CDR1 and CDR2 sequences are SGHTA and FQGTGA. The ends lost 4 bases at V and 12 bases at J; junction bases unmatched: 4.

The rearrangement joins TRBV5-1 to TRBJ2-2; D is perhaps TRBD1 (6 bases). The CDR3 contains 14 residues. The V end lost 3 bases, the J end lost 4 bases, and 10 bases lay between the germline ends. Germline-derived CDR1 and CDR2 are SGHRS and YFSETQ. CDR3 loop: CASSSGQLTGELFF. The CDR3 DNA reads as TGCGCCAGCAGCTCGGGACAACTCACCGGGGAGCTGTTTTTT.

V gene TRBV5-1 combines with J gene TRBJ2-7, with D possibly matching TRBD1 (6 bases). V was clipped by 3 bases and J by 6 bases, with 10 bases between them. Looked up from germline, CDR1 is SGHRS and CDR2 is YFSETQ. CDR3 size: 12 residues. The CDR3 DNA is TGCGCCAGCAGCTCAAGAGGGGGCGAGCAGTACTTC. It codes for CASSSRGGEQYF. Based on the CDR3 plus reference TRBV5-1 and TRBJ2-7, the full variable domain is KAGVTQTPRYLIKTRGQQVTLSCSPISGHRSVSWYQQTPGQGLQFLFEYFSETQRNKGNFPGRFSGRQFSNSRSEMNVSTLELGDSALYLCASSSRGGEQYFGPGTRLTVT.

This chain connects TRBV6-5 to TRBJ2-1, with TRBD2 matching 7 bases. This CDR3 has 15 residues. Trimming at V came to 0 bases and at J to 6 bases, leaving 5 bases not matched to a gene. Looked up from germline, CDR1 is MNHEY and CDR2 is SVGAGI. The CDR3 region is CASSYSAGLSNEQFF. The CDR3 DNA sequence: TGTGCCAGCAGTTACTCAGCGGGGCTCAGCAATGAGCAGTTCTTC.